Listed here are 12 T cell receptor beta chains from one sample, sequenced in a study of blood T cell repertoires in COVID-19. Profiling relied on immunoSEQ multiplex PCR, and the TCRdb table lists in-frame clones only, not all of them. The sample has 160,000 or so clones, more than 75% seen once. Sequenced sample: PBMCs or T cells enriched from blood (not recorded which). These receptors were taken from a human donor with acute COVID-19. The donor label of this sample is uncertain.

The chain links TRBV19 to TRBJ2-5, with TRBD2 matching 10 bases. CDR1 and CDR2 (germline): LNHDA, SQIVND (reference sequence). V lost 5 bases and J lost 4; bases outside the gene matches: 7. The CDR3 is made up of 15 amino acids. The CDR3 region is CASSGTGTSVETQYF. The CDR3, as DNA: TGTGCCAGTAGTGGAACCGGGACTAGCGTAGAGACCCAGTACTTC.

The chain couples TRBV11-3 to TRBJ2-1; possible D gene TRBD2, 7 bases. V lost 5 bases and J 8 bases, leaving 19 bases between the germline ends. Germline V gives CDR1 SGHNT, CDR2 YENEEA. This CDR3 spans 15 amino acids. CDR3 in amino acids: CASSLGEGGEYEQFF. The CDR3 DNA sequence: TGTGCCAGCAGCCTAGGGGAGGGGGGTGAGTATGAGCAGTTCTTC.

This rearrangement joins TRBV9 to TRBJ2-7, with D tentatively TRBD1 (6 bases). Trimming took 3 bases from V and 9 from J, leaving 22 bases between them. The germline CDR1 and CDR2 sequences are SGDLS and YYNGEE. The CDR3 length is 15 residues. CDR3 residues: CASSAHRVVGDLQYF. CDR3 coding DNA: TGTGCCAGCAGCGCCCACAGGGTAGTCGGCGACTTGCAGTACTTC.

The chain joins TRBV19 to TRBJ2-7; 9 bases are shared with TRBD1. This CDR3 spans 20 amino acids. Germline values: CDR1 LNHDA, CDR2 SQIVND (reference sequence). After removal of 9 bases from V and 1 base from J, the junction contained 25 bases not matched to a gene. The CDR3 protein is CASGTETSGQGKILSYEQYF. Written as DNA, the CDR3 is TGTGCCAGCGGGACCGAGACCTCGGGACAGGGAAAAATACTTTCCTACGAGCAGTACTTC.

V and J are TRBV5-1 and TRBJ2-1; 11 positions agree with TRBD1. The CDR3 covers 18 residues. Per the germline V gene, CDR1 is SGHRS and CDR2 is YFSETQ. Trimming removed 4 bases from V and 3 bases from J; junction bases left unmatched: 12. CDR3 nucleotide sequence: TGCGCCAGCAGCCTAATGACCGCCGGGACAGGGGGCTACAATGAGCAGTTCTTC. It encodes CASSLMTAGTGGYNEQFF. The whole variable domain, filled in from reference TRBV5-1 and TRBJ2-1, reads KAGVTQTPRYLIKTRGQQVTLSCSPISGHRSVSWYQQTPGQGLQFLFEYFSETQRNKGNFPGRFSGRQFSNSRSEMNVSTLELGDSALYLCASSLMTAGTGGYNEQFFGPGTRLTVL.

The chain recombines TRBV18 with TRBJ2-2; TRBD1 agrees at 10 bases. The CDR3 length is 15 residues. In germline, CDR1 is KGHSH, CDR2 LQKENI. Trimming at V came to 3 bases and at J to 6 bases, leaving 4 bases not matched to a gene. CDR3 in DNA: TGTGCCAGCTCACCGGGACAGGGGATTTCCGGGGAGCTGTTTTTT. It codes for CASSPGQGISGELFF.

With regard to this clone: Different DNA sequences within this sample yield the same CDR3. The chain couples TRBV19 to TRBJ2-3; 10 nucleotides match TRBD2. Germline V gene data show CDR1 as LNHDA and CDR2 as SQIVND (reference sequence). V gave up 1 base and J gave up 1 base; unmatched junction bases: 2. The CDR3 has 16 amino acids. CDR3 DNA: TGTGCCAGTAGTATAGCGGGGACTAGCGGCACAGATACGCAGTATTTT. Encoded protein: CASSIAGTSGTDTQYF.

The CDR3 coding sequence is TGTGCCAGCAGCCAAGATGGACTCTCACCCCTCCACTTT. Translation gives CASSQDGLSPLHF. The rearrangement links TRBV3-1 (or the pseudogene TRBV3-2) to TRBJ1-6; the D is unclear. CDR3 length: 13 amino acids. Germline assignment: CDR1 LGHDT and CDR2 YNNKEL (reference sequence). V shed 0 bases and J shed 10 bases, with 7 bases lying between them.

The V and J genes are TRBV10-3 and TRBJ2-2, with D unclear. The CDR3 contains 13 residues. V lost 4 bases to trimming and J lost 0 bases, with 3 bases between them. Looked up from germline, CDR1 is ENHRY and CDR2 is SYGVKD. In DNA form, the CDR3 reads TGTGCCATCAGTGTAACGAACACCGGGGAGCTGTTTTTT. Its translation: CAISVTNTGELFF.

V gene TRBV6-8 combines with J gene TRBJ2-5, with 10 positions matching TRBD1. The germline CDR1 and CDR2 sequences are MNHGY and SAAAGT. J gave up 3 bases and V 7 bases, and 8 bases lay outside the gene matches. There are 15 residues in the CDR3. The CDR3 spells CASILQGQGKETQYF. CDR3 in DNA: TGTGCCAGCATCTTACAGGGACAGGGGAAAGAGACCCAGTACTTC.

The rearrangement uses TRBV4-3 and TRBJ1-1, with 10 bases lining up with TRBD1. Germline V gene data show CDR1 as LGHNA and CDR2 as YSLEER. Germline trimming cut 1 base from V and 0 bases from J; bases unmatched to any gene: 5. The CDR3 has 17 residues. This CDR3 is CASSQVLDRGMNTEAFF. The CDR3 DNA is TGCGCCAGCAGCCAAGTCTTGGACAGGGGGATGAACACTGAAGCTTTCTTT.

V gene TRBV3-1 (or the pseudogene TRBV3-2) combines with J gene TRBJ2-2, with 9 nucleotides matching TRBD1. This CDR3 contains 17 residues. From germline, CDR1 is LGHDT and CDR2 YNNKEL (reference sequence). The junction had 11 bases not matched to a gene; V was cut back by 4 bases and J by 5 bases. The CDR3 protein is CASSLKAGGTGTGELFF. In DNA form, the CDR3 reads TGTGCCAGCAGCCTCAAGGCTGGAGGGACAGGGACCGGGGAGCTGTTTTTT.